This is a list of T cell receptor beta chains from one sample in a study of blood T cells in healthy people across ages. MiXCR, run by TCRdb on the 5' RACE reads, gives a single entry per CDR3 protein. The sample yields 1.5 million to 2 million distinct CDR3 sequences, over 25% seen once. The sequencing input was blood. These receptors all stem from a young woman in good health. The CDR3 runs from the conserved cysteine through the conserved F or W. The order of the fields is clone size, J gene, V gene, D gene, CDR3 DNA, CDR3 protein. A D gene is named only where the DNA matches it firmly. The size of a clone is reported for some rows only, either as once, few or many, or as a class for expanded clones.

abundance: many
j_gene: TRBJ2-4
v_gene: TRBV2
d_gene: TRBD1
CDR3nt: TGTGCCAGCAGCGGACAGGGGCCCCGAGGGATTCAGTACTTC
CDR3aa: CASSGQGPRGIQYF

abundance: .
j_gene: TRBJ1-5
v_gene: TRBV20-1
d_gene: .
CDR3nt: TGCAGTGCTACCCAAGGGGGGGGATCCAGCAATCAGCCCCAGCATTTT
CDR3aa: CSATQGGGSSNQPQHF

abundance: .
j_gene: TRBJ1-2
v_gene: TRBV29-1
d_gene: TRBD1
CDR3nt: TGCGGCGTTGATGCACAGGGGTATGGCTACACCTTC
CDR3aa: CGVDAQGYGYTF

abundance: few
j_gene: TRBJ2-3
v_gene: TRBV7-9
d_gene: TRBD2
CDR3nt: TGTGCCAGCAGCCCCTCGGGACTAGTCCCAGATACGCAGTATTTT
CDR3aa: CASSPSGLVPDTQYF

abundance: few
j_gene: TRBJ2-7
v_gene: TRBV14
d_gene: TRBD1
CDR3nt: TGTGCCAGCAGCCGGCAGGGGGTCGGCGAGCAGTACTTC
CDR3aa: CASSRQGVGEQYF

abundance: .
j_gene: TRBJ1-5
v_gene: TRBV19
d_gene: .
CDR3nt: TGTGCCAGTAGCTCCCCCGGGAGACAGAATCAGCCCCAGCATTTT
CDR3aa: CASSSPGRQNQPQHF

abundance: few
j_gene: TRBJ2-7
v_gene: TRBV5-6
d_gene: TRBD1
CDR3nt: TGTGCCAGCAGCATGACCGGGACAGTCTACGAGCAGTACTTC
CDR3aa: CASSMTGTVYEQYF

abundance: .
j_gene: TRBJ2-7
v_gene: TRBV5-1
d_gene: TRBD2
CDR3nt: TGCGCCAGCAGCTTGGTAGCGGGAGCGAACGAACGGTACTTC
CDR3aa: CASSLVAGANERYF

abundance: .
j_gene: TRBJ2-7
v_gene: TRBV13
d_gene: .
CDR3nt: TGTGCCAGCAGGGCCGGTAACTACGAGCAGTACTTC
CDR3aa: CASRAGNYEQYF

abundance: many
j_gene: TRBJ1-2
v_gene: TRBV15
d_gene: .
CDR3nt: TGTGCCACCAGCAGAGAGGGGTTTTCTGGCGGCTACACCTTC
CDR3aa: CATSREGFSGGYTF

abundance: few
j_gene: TRBJ1-2
v_gene: TRBV7-9
d_gene: .
CDR3nt: TGTGCCAGCAGCTTAGCGCGGACAGACGTCTATGGCTACACCTTC
CDR3aa: CASSLARTDVYGYTF

abundance: once
j_gene: TRBJ1-4
v_gene: TRBV19
d_gene: .
CDR3nt: TGTGCCAGTAGTATATTAACAGCCTACCCAAGAGGAAAACTGTTTTTT
CDR3aa: CASSILTAYPRGKLFF